Listed here are 26 T cell receptor beta chains from one sample, sequenced in a study of CD8 T cell repertoires and HIV-1 epitope variants. Generated by immunoSEQ multiplex PCR, the TCRdb table keeps only in-frame clones and is missing some. The sample comprises some 5,000 clones, under 70% of which are singletons, and 40% to 50% rests with the top ten. For these TCRs, the target antigens are not known. What was sequenced was cultured CD8+ T cells derived from PBMCs. The receptors derive from a male donor with HIV.

The chain is built from TRBV4-3 and TRBJ2-5; the match to TRBD2 covers 12 bases. The CDR3 contains 16 residues. The V gene end was trimmed by 0 bases and the J gene end by 4 bases; junction bases not matched to a gene: 3. Germline CDR1 LGHNA, CDR2 YSLEER. The CDR3 DNA reads as TGCGCCAGCAGCCAAGATCCTAGCGGGGGGGCAGAGACCCAGTACTTC. It specifies CASSQDPSGGAETQYF.

This clone has only a few counts. The chain's CDR3 is CASSLGGERSEIPEAFF. The DNA of the CDR3 is TGTGCCAGCAGCCTAGGAGGGGAGCGCTCCGAAATCCCTGAAGCTTTCTTT. This rearrangement joins TRBV11-1 to TRBJ1-1, with D possibly TRBD1 on 5 matching bases. CDR3 length equals 17 residues. Germline V gene data show CDR1 as SGHAT and CDR2 as FQDESV (reference sequence). The V gene lost 5 bases and the J gene lost 6 bases, with 25 bases spanning the gap.

The chain recombines TRBV9 with TRBJ1-2; possible D gene TRBD1, 5 bases. This CDR3 has 17 residues. The germline V and J ends were trimmed by 0 bases and 3 bases, with 18 bases remaining between them. Germline V gives CDR1 SGDLS, CDR2 YYNGEE. The CDR3 loop is CASSVAPWQGIDYGYTF. The CDR3 region has the DNA TGTGCCAGCAGCGTAGCCCCTTGGCAGGGTATCGACTATGGCTACACCTTC.

The chain is built from TRBV4-2 and TRBJ2-7; D unclear. Trimming took off 4 bases at V and 0 bases at J, with 13 bases between the two ends. CDR3 length: 15 residues. Germline V gene sequence: CDR1 LGHNA, CDR2 YNFKEQ. The CDR3 DNA reads TGTGCCAGCAGCCTGGGTGGGCAGAGCTCCTACGAGCAGTACTTC. Encoded protein: CASSLGGQSSYEQYF.

This chain joins TRBV6-1 and TRBJ1-4, with a weak D call TRBD1 (6 bases). The CDR3 is 19 residues long. Trimming stripped 6 bases from V and 5 bases from J, with 28 bases between. Germline CDR1 is MNHNS and CDR2 is SASEGT. CDR3 bases: TGTGCCAGCAGGGAACTTGGGACACCTGCCCTCCAAAAGAATGAAAAACTGTTTTTT. It translates to CASRELGTPALQKNEKLFF.

Only a few counts were recorded for this clone. The chain is built from TRBV6-1 and TRBJ2-7; D remains unclear. The CDR3 is 12 residues long. The V end lost 5 bases, the J end lost 4 bases, and 9 bases lay between the germline ends. CDR1 MNHNS and CDR2 SASEGT come from the germline V gene. The CDR3 sequence is CASSPTDYEQYF. The CDR3 nucleotides are TGTGCCAGCAGTCCGACTGATTACGAGCAGTACTTC.

This sequence joins TRBV5-4 and TRBJ1-2; D might be TRBD1 (5 bases). The germline V gene has CDR1 SGHNT and CDR2 YYREEE (reference sequence). V was clipped by 4 bases and J by 2 bases, with 12 bases between them. CDR3 length: 14 residues. The CDR3 loop reads CASSTRGPNYGYTF. In nucleotides, the CDR3 is TGTGCCAGCAGCACCCGGGGCCCAAACTATGGCTACACCTTC.

The rearrangement uses TRBV30 and TRBJ2-7; the D gene is possibly TRBD2 (6 bases). The CDR3 runs 13 residues. Germline loops: CDR1 GTSNPN, CDR2 SVGIG (reference sequence). V was shortened by 0 bases and J by 6 bases, with 12 bases between the two germline ends. This CDR3 reads CAWSVGGIPEQYF. In DNA form, the CDR3 reads TGTGCCTGGAGTGTAGGCGGGATTCCCGAGCAGTACTTC.

The V gene is TRBV28, the J gene TRBJ2-7, with 11 bases aligning to TRBD1. Trimming took 7 bases from V and 2 from J; bases not matched to a gene: 4. This CDR3 is built from 14 residues. CDR1 is MDHEN, CDR2 SYDVKM, per germline. CDR3 protein: CASNPGQGAYEQYF. The CDR3 DNA sequence: TGTGCCAGCAATCCGGGACAGGGGGCCTACGAGCAGTACTTC.

The CDR3 nucleotides read TGTGCCAGCAGCACGGCCGGAAGCTCCTACGAGCAGTACTTC. Its protein product is CASSTAGSSYEQYF. The chain links TRBV5-6 to TRBJ2-7, with D unclear. Germline CDR1 is SGHDT and CDR2 is YYEEEE. The CDR3 is 14 amino acids. Trimming stripped 4 bases from V and 0 bases from J, with 11 bases between. The variable domain in full, completed from reference TRBV5-6 and TRBJ2-7, reads DAGVTQSPTHLIKTRGQQVTLRCSPKSGHDTVSWYQQALGQGPQFIFQYYEEEERQRGNFPDRFSGHQFPNYSSELNVNALLLGDSALYLCASSTAGSSYEQYFGPGTRLTVT.

About this clone itself: The same CDR3 also results from other DNA sequences found in this sample. The V gene is TRBV10-3, the J gene TRBJ1-1, with D hard to call. Germline V gives CDR1 ENHRY, CDR2 SYGVKD. Trimming removed 3 bases at V and 3 bases at J, with 5 bases between. The CDR3 runs to 12 residues. The DNA of the CDR3 is TGTGCCATCAGTGAAGGCGACACTGAAGCTTTCTTT. Protein: CAISEGDTEAFF.

This clone was recorded once. The chain recombines TRBV11-3 with TRBJ2-1; 8 nucleotides match TRBD2. Germline V gene sequence: CDR1 SGHNT, CDR2 YENEEA. The junction had 5 bases not matched to a gene; V was cut back by 3 bases and J by 4 bases. CDR3 size: 15 residues. The CDR3 is CASSFRSGSYNEQFF. CDR3 bases: TGTGCCAGCAGCTTCAGAAGCGGGAGTTACAATGAGCAGTTCTTC.

This clone occurred a few times. The rearrangement links TRBV27 to TRBJ2-7; no clear D gene. Trimming cost V 5 bases and J 0 bases, with 11 bases left between them. CDR1 MNHEY and CDR2 SMNVEV come from the germline V gene (reference sequence). The CDR3 length is 14 residues. Written as DNA, the CDR3 is TGTGCCAGCAGTGAGATTGCAAGCTCCTACGAGCAGTACTTC. Translation: CASSEIASSYEQYF.

The chain uses TRBV7-9 and TRBJ2-7, with no clear D. V lost 6 bases and J lost 2, with 14 bases in between. The CDR3 has 14 amino acids. Germline-derived CDR1 and CDR2 are SEHNR and FQNEAQ (reference sequence). CDR3 region: CASSSDVSAYEQYF. The DNA of the CDR3 is TGTGCCAGCAGTTCAGATGTCTCGGCCTACGAGCAGTACTTC.

This clone was seen a handful of times. The chain is built from TRBV4-1 and TRBJ1-1; unclear D gene. Trimming removed 5 bases from V and 1 base from J, with 11 bases in between. The CDR3 totals 14 residues. Germline assignment: CDR1 MGHRA and CDR2 YSYEKL. CDR3 nucleotides: TGCGCCAGCAGCTTGAGCCGGGCGAACACTGAAGCTTTCTTT. This codes for CASSLSRANTEAFF.

The V gene is TRBV15, the J gene TRBJ1-1, with 11 bases aligning to TRBD1. V was pared by 6 bases and J by 6 bases, with 6 bases of the junction left unmatched. The CDR3 is made up of 14 amino acids. Germline assignment: CDR1 LNHNV and CDR2 YYDKDF (reference sequence). In DNA, the CDR3 is TGTGCCACCAGTCCGGACAGGGGGCCGTCTGAAGCTTTCTTT. It codes for CATSPDRGPSEAFF.

The V gene is TRBV19, the J gene TRBJ2-2, with a weak D call TRBD1 (7 bases). V lost 3 bases and J 5 bases, leaving 25 bases between the germline ends. Germline CDR1 and CDR2: LNHDA and SQIVND (reference sequence). The CDR3 is made up of 19 amino acids. The CDR3 reads CASSILPGGGRAKTGELFF. The CDR3 region has the DNA TGTGCCAGTAGTATCCTGCCAGGGGGAGGAAGGGCCAAGACCGGGGAGCTGTTTTTT.

The gene calls are TRBV9 and TRBJ2-1; 8 bases line up with TRBD2. The ends lost 4 bases at V and 10 bases at J; junction bases unmatched: 13. The germline V gene has CDR1 SGDLS and CDR2 YYNGEE. This CDR3 has 15 residues. CDR3 residues: CASSRVGVAGNEQFF. For the CDR3, the DNA is TGTGCCAGCAGCCGAGTGGGGGTAGCGGGGAACGAGCAGTTCTTC.

The chain uses TRBV19 and TRBJ2-7, with 8 bases that match TRBD2. CDR3 length equals 16 residues. Germline V gene sequence: CDR1 LNHDA, CDR2 SQIVND (reference sequence). V shed 5 bases and J 5 bases; nucleotides not matched to a gene: 14. The CDR3 nucleotides read TGTGCCAGTAGTCCCCTGATGGTAGCGGGGTCTAACGAGCAGTACTTC. Translating it yields CASSPLMVAGSNEQYF.

J is TRBJ2-1 and V is TRBV7-8; 8 bases map to TRBD1. This CDR3 is 15 amino acids long. Trimming at V came to 4 bases and at J to 6 bases, leaving 8 bases not matched to a gene. Germline-derived CDR1 and CDR2 are SGHVS and FQNEAQ. The DNA of the CDR3 is TGTGCCAGCAGCTCCCGACAGGGGATGGTCAATGAGCAGTTCTTC. It is translated as CASSSRQGMVNEQFF. The whole variable domain, remainder taken from reference TRBV7-8 and TRBJ2-1, is GAGVSQSPRYKVAKRGQDVALRCDPISGHVSLFWYQQALGQGPEFLTYFQNEAQLDKSGLPSDRFFAERPEGSVSTLKIQRTQQEDSAVYLCASSSRQGMVNEQFFGPGTRLTVL.

This clone is large within its sample. The chain employs TRBV7-9 and TRBJ1-5, with D unclear. The CDR3 consists of 14 residues. CDR1 and CDR2 from the germline V gene are SEHNR and FQNEAQ (reference sequence). Deletions cut 5 bases from V and 0 bases from J, with 8 bases between. The CDR3 bases are TGTGCCAGCAGCCCGAGCTATAGCAATCAGCCCCAGCATTTT. It translates to CASSPSYSNQPQHF.

CDR3 amino acids: CASTRDEGRYNQPQHF. Written as DNA, the CDR3 is TGTGCCAGCACCCGGGATGAGGGTAGGTACAATCAGCCCCAGCATTTT. This rearrangement joins TRBV2 to TRBJ1-5; D is undetermined. V lost 7 bases to trimming and J lost 3 bases, with 19 bases between them. Germline loops: CDR1 SNHLY, CDR2 FYNNEI. This CDR3 has 16 residues.

The V and J genes are TRBV19 and TRBJ2-7; tentatively, D is TRBD1 (6 bases). Trimming left V 10 bases short and J 4 bases short, with 17 bases between. Germline lookup yields CDR1 LNHDA and CDR2 SQIVND (reference sequence). The CDR3 has 13 amino acids. CDR3 region: CATKGVGEYEQYF. The CDR3 DNA sequence: TGTGCCACGAAGGGGGTTGGTGAGTACGAGCAGTACTTC.

In nucleotides, the CDR3 is TGCGCCAGCAGCCGCTCTCAGGGGTCCTACAATGAGCAGTTCTTC. This gives the protein CASSRSQGSYNEQFF. The chain is built from TRBV4-1 and TRBJ2-1, with TRBD1 as a possible D gene (6 bases). Germline assignment: CDR1 MGHRA and CDR2 YSYEKL. This CDR3 contains 15 residues. Trimming removed 4 bases from V and 1 base from J, with 11 bases in between.

The chain is built from TRBV9 and TRBJ2-7, with D possibly matching TRBD1 (5 bases). Trimming pared 3 bases from V and 3 bases from J, leaving 10 bases between. Germline values: CDR1 SGDLS, CDR2 YYNGEE. The CDR3 runs to 13 residues. In nucleotides, the CDR3 is TGTGCCAGCAGCGCGGACACATACTACGAGCAGTACTTC. It yields the protein CASSADTYYEQYF.

The chain links TRBV6-5 to TRBJ2-7; a weak D match, TRBD1 (6 bases). The CDR3 totals 14 residues. CDR1 is MNHEY and CDR2 is SVGAGI in the germline V gene. V was clipped by 0 bases and J by 2 bases, with 8 bases between them. The CDR3 is CASSYSGAAYEQYF. The CDR3, as DNA: TGTGCCAGCAGTTACTCGGGGGCGGCCTACGAGCAGTACTTC.